This record looks at one T cell receptor beta chain sequence and its context. Antigen: not known. The source of the sample is a study of shared clonotypes between healthy human individuals. Study context: Three CD4 naive, three CD4 memory, two CD8 naive and one CD8 memory plate were used per donor. Notes on the study in general: Naive subsets usually exceeded memory subsets in estimated richness.

CD4+ cells were split into CD45RA+ naive and CD45RA-negative memory subsets. An assay was performed, and its level was deep. Sequenced by immunoSEQ multiplex PCR; TCRdb stores in-frame clones only, minus some. Among approximately 1.4 million clones listed, nearly 99% were seen once. The germline V gene encodes CDR1 LNHDA and CDR2 SQIVND (reference sequence). The germline V and J ends were trimmed by 6 bases and 5 bases, with 19 bases remaining between them. The CDR3 length is 16 residues. The sample taken for sequencing was naive CD4+ T cells sorted from blood. Regarding subset: CD45RA+ positively selected. The clonotype originates from a man in his thirties or forties in good health. The chain couples TRBV19 to TRBJ1-4; D is ambiguous. The DNA for the CDR3 is TGTGCCAGTAGCTCAATCTGGGGAGAAGGGAATGAAAAACTGTTTTTT. Its protein product is CASSSIWGEGNEKLFF.